This TCR beta chain appears in the sequencing data of a study of cytomegalovirus exposure and HLA in healthy donors. At the level of the study: Earlier work reported approximately 110 million unique TCR beta sequences from about 200 million T cells.

The PCR used 60 Vbeta and 13 Jbeta primers. TCRdb keeps only in-frame clones here, not all; method: immunoSEQ multiplex PCR. The sample includes about 270,000 clones, approximately 90% of them seen just once. Broader study findings: The study recorded 150 to 200 TCR beta chains that were cytomegalovirus-associated. TCR beta V- and J-gene trimming was later associated with a missense DCLRE1C variant.

This clone occurred once. Antigen specificity is unknown. Other nucleotide sequences in the sample specify the same CDR3. The sample consisted of PBMCs. This sequence was found in a man aged 35-49 years in good health and CMV-seropositive.

This chain's CDR3 is CASSLTSNNEQFF. The CDR3 bases are TGTGCCAGCAGTTTAACTAGTAACAATGAGCAGTTCTTC. V and J are TRBV27 and TRBJ2-1, with a tentative D call TRBD2 (5 bases). The CDR3 runs to 13 residues. V shed 2 bases and J shed 5 bases, with 7 bases lying between them. The germline CDR1 and CDR2 sequences are MNHEY and SMNVEV (reference sequence).